This TCR beta chain appears in the sequencing data of a study of blood T cell repertoires in COVID-19. On the study more broadly: The United States, Italy and Spain were the sources of the acute and convalescent COVID-19 samples. T cells, B-cell-depleted T cells, or PBMCs provided the cDNA or gDNA that served as material.

The method was immunoSEQ multiplex PCR; TCRdb's version includes in-frame clones alone and lacks a portion of them. The repertoire includes about 62,000 clones, just over 85% of them detected once, and 1% to 1.5% sits in the top ten. CDR1 is SGHRS, CDR2 YFSETQ, per germline. CDR3 size: 16 residues. Trimming stripped 0 bases from V and 0 bases from J, with 10 bases between. The V and J genes are TRBV5-1 and TRBJ2-1, with a possible D match to TRBD1 (5 bases). This TCR derives from a woman of 80 years or more with acute or convalescent COVID-19. Sequenced: peripheral blood. The CDR3 loop reads CASSLGQGNSYNEQFF. The CDR3 coding sequence is TGCGCCAGCAGCTTGGGGCAGGGTAACTCCTACAATGAGCAGTTCTTC.